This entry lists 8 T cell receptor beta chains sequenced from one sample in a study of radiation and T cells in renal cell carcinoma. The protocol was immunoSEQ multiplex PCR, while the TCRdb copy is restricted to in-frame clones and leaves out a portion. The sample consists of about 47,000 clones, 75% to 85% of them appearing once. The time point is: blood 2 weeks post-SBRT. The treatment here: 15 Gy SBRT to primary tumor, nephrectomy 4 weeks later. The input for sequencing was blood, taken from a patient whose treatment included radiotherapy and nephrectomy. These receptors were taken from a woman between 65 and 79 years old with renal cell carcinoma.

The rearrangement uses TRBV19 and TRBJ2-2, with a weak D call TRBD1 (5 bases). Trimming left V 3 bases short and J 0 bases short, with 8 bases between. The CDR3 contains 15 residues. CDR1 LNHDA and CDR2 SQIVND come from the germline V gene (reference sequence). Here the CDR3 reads CASSIYRTNTGELFF. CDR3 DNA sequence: TGTGCCAGTAGTATTTACAGGACGAACACCGGGGAGCTGTTTTTT.

DNA of the CDR3: TGTGCCAGCTCACCATCCTCGAGGTCCTACGAGCAGTACTTC. This gives the protein CASSPSSRSYEQYF. V is TRBV18 and J is TRBJ2-7; D unclear. The V gene lost 2 bases and the J gene lost 1 base, with 9 bases spanning the gap. There are 14 residues in the CDR3. Germline loops: CDR1 KGHSH, CDR2 LQKENI.

The CDR3 sequence: CASILGAGNEKLFF. The CDR3 nucleotides are TGTGCCAGCATTTTAGGGGCGGGGAATGAAAAACTGTTTTTT. The chain has TRBV6-6 and TRBJ1-4; tentative D call: TRBD1 (5 bases). The V and J ends lost 7 bases and 5 bases respectively, with 14 bases between them. Germline V gene lookup returns CDR1 MNHNY and CDR2 SVGAGI (reference sequence). This CDR3 contains 14 residues.

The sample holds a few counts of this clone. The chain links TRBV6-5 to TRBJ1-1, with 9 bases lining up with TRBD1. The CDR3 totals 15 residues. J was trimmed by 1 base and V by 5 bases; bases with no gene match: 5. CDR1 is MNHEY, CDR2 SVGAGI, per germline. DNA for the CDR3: TGTGCCAGCAGTAGGGACAGGGCCGGGAACACTGAAGCTTTCTTT. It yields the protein CASSRDRAGNTEAFF.

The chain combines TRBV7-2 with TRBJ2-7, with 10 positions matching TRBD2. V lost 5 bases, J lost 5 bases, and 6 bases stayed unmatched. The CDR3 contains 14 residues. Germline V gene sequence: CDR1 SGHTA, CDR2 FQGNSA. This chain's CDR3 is CASSISGGADEQYF. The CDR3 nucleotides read TGTGCCAGCAGCATCAGCGGGGGGGCCGACGAGCAGTACTTC.

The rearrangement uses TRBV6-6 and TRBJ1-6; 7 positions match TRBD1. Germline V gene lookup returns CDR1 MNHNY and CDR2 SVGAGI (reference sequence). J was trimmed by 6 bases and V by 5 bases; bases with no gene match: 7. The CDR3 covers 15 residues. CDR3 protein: CASSRDRDRNSPLHF. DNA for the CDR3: TGTGCCAGCAGTCGCGACAGGGACCGTAATTCACCCCTCCACTTT.

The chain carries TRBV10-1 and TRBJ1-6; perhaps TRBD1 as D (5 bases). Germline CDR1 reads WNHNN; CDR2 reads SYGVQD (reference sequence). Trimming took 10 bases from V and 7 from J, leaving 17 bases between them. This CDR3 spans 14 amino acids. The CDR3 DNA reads TGCGCCATTCATGGGGGGGTCCCCAATTCACCCCTCCACTTT. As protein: CAIHGGVPNSPLHF.

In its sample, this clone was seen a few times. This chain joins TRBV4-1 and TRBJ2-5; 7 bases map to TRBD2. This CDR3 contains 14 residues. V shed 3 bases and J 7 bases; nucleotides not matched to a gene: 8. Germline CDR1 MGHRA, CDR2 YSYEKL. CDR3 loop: CASSQLAASRTQYF. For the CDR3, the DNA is TGCGCCAGCAGCCAGCTAGCGGCTAGCAGGACCCAGTACTTC.